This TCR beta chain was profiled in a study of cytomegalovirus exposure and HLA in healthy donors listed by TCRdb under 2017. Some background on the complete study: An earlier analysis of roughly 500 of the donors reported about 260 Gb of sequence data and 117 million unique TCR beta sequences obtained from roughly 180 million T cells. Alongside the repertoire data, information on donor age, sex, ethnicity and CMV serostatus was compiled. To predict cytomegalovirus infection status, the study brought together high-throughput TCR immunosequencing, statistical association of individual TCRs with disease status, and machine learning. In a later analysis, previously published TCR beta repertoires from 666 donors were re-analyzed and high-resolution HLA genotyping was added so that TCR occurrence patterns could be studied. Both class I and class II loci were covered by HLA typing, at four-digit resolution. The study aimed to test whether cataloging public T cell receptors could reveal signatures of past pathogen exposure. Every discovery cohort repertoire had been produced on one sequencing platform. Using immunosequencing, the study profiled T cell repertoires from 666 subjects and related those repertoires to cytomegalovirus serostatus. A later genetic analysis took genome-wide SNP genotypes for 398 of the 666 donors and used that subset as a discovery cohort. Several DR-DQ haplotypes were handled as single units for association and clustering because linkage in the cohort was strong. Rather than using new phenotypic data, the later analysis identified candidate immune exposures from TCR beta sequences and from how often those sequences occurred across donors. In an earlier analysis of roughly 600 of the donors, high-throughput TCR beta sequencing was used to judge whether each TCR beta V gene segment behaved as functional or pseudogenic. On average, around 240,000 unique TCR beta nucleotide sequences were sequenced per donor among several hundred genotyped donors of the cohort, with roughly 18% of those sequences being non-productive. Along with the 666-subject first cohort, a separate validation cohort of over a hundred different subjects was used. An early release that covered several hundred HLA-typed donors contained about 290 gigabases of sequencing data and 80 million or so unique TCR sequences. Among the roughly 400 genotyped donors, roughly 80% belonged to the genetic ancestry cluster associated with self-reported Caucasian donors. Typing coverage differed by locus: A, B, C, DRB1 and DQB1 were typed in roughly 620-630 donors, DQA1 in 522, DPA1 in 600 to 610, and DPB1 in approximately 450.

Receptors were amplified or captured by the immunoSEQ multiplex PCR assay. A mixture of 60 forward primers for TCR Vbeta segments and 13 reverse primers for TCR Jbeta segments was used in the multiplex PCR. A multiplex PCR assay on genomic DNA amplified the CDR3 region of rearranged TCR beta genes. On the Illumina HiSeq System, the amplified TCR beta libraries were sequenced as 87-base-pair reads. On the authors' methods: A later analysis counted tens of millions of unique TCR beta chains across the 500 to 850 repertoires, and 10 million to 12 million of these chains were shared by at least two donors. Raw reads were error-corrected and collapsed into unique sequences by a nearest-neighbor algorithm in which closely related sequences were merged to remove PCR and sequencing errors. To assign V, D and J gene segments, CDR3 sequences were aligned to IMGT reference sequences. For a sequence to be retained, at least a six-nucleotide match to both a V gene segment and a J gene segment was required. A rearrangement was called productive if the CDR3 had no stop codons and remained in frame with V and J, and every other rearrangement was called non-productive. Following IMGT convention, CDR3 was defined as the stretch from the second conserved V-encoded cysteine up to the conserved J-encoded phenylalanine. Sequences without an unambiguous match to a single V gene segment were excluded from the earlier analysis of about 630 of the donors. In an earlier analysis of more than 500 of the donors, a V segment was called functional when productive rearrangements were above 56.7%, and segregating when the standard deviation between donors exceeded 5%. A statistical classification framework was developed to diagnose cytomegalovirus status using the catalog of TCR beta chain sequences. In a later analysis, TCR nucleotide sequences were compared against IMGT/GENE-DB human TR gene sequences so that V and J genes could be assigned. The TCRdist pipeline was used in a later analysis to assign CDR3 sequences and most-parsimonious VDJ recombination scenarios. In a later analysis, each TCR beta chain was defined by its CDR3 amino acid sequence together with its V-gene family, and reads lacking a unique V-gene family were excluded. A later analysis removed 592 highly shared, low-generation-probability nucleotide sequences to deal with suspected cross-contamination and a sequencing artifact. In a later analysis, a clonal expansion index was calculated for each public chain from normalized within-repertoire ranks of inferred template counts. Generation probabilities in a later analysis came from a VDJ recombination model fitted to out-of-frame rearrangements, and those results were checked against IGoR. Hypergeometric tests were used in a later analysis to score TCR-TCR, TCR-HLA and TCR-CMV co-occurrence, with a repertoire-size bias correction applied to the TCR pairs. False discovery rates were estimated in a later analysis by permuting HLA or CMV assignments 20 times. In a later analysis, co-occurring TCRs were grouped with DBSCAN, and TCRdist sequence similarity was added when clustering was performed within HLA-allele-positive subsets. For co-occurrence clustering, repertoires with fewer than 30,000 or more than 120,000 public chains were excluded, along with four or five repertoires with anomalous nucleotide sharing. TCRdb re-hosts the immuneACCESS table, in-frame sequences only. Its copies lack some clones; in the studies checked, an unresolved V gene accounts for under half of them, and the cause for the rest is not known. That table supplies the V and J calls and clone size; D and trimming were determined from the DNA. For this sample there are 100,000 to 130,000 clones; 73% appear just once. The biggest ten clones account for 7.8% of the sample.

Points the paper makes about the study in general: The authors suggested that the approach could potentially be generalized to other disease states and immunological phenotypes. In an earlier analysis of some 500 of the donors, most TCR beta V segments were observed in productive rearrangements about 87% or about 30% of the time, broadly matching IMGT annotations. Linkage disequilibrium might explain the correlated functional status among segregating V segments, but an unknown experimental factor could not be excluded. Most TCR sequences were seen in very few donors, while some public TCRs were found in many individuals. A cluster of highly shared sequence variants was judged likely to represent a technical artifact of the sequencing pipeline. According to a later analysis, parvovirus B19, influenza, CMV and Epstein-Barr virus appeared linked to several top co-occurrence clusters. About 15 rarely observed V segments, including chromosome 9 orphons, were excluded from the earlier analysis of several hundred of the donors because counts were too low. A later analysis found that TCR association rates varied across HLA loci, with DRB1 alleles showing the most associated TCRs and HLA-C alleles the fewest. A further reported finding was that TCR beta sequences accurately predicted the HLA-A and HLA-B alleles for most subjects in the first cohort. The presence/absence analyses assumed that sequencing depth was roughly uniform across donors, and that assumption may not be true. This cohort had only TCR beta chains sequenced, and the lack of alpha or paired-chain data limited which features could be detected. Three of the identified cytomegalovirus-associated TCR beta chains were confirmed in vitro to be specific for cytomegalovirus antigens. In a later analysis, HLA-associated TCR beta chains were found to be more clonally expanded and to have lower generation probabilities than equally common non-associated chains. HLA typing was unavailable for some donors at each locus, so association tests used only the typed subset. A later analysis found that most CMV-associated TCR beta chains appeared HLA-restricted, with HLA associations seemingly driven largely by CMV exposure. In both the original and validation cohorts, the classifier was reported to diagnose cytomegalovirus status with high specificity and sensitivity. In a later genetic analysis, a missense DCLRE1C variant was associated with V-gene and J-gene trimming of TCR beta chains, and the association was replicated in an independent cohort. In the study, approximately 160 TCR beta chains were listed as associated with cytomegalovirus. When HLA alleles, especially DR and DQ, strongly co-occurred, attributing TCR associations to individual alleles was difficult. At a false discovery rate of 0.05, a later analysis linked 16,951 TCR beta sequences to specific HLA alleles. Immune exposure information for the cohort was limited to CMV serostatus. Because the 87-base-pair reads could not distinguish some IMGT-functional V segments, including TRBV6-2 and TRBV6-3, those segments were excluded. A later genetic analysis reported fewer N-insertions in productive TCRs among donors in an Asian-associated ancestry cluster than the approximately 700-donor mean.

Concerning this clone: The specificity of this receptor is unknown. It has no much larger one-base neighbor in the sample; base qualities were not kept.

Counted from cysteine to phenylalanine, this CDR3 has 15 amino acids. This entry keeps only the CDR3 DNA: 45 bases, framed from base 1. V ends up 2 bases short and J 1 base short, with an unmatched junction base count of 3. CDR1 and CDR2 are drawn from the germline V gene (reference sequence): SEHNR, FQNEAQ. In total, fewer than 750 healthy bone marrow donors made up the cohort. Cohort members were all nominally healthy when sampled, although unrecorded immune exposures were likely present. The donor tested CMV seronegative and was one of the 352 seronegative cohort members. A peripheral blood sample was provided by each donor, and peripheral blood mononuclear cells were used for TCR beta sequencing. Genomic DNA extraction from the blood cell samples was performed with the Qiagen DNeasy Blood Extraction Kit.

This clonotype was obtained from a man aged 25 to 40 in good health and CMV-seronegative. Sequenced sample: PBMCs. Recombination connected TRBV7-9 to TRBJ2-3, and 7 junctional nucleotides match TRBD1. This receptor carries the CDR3 CASSLRQGGTDTQYF. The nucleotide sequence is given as TGTGCCAGCAGCTTAAGACAGGGTGGCACAGATACGCAGTATTTT.